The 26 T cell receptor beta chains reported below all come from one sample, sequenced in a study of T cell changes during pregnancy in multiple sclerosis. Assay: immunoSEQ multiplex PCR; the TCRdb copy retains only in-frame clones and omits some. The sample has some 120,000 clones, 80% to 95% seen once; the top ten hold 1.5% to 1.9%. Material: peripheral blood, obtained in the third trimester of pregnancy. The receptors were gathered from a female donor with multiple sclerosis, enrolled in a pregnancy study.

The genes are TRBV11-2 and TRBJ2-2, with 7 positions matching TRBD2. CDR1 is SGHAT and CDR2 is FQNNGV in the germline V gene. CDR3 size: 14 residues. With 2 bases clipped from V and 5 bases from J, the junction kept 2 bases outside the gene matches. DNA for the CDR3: TGTGCCAGCAGCTTAACGCGGGGGACCGGGGAGCTGTTTTTT. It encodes CASSLTRGTGELFF.

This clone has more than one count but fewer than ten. The CDR3: CASSAGPGQPQHF. The CDR3 bases are TGTGCCAGCAGTGCGGGACCCGGTCAGCCCCAGCATTTT. V is TRBV6-5 and J is TRBJ1-5; a weak D match, TRBD1 (5 bases). The germline gives CDR1 MNHEY, CDR2 SVGAGI. Between the trimmed V and J ends, which lost 5 bases and 6 bases, there was a span of 11 bases. This CDR3 region has 13 residues.

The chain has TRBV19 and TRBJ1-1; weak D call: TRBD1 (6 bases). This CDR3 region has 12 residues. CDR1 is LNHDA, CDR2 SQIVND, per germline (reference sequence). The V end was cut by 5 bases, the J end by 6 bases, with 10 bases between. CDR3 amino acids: CASSAWTAEAFF. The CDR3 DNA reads TGTGCCAGTAGTGCGTGGACAGCTGAAGCTTTCTTT.

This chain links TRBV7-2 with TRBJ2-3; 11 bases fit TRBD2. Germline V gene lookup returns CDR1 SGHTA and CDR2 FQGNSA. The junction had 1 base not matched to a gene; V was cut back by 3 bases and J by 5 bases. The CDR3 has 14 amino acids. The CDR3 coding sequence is TGTGCCAGCAGCTTTGGACTAGCGGGAGATACGCAGTATTTT. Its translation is CASSFGLAGDTQYF.

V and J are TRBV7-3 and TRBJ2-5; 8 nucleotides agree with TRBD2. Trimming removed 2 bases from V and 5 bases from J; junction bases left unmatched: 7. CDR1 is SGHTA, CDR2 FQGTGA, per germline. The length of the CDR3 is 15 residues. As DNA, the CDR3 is TGTGCCAGCAGCTTACTCGGGGGGGCCCAGGAGACCCAGTACTTC. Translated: CASSLLGGAQETQYF. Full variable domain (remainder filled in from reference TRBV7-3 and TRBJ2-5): GAGVSQTPSNKVTEKGKYVELRCDPISGHTALYWYRQSLGQGPEFLIYFQGTGAADDSGLPNDRFFAVRPEGSVSTLKIQRTERGDSAVYLCASSLLGGAQETQYFGPGTRLLVL.

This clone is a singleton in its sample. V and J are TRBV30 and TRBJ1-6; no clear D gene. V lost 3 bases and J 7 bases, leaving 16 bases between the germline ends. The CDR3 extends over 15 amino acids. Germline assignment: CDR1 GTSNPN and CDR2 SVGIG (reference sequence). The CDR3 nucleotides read TGTGCCTGGAGCGGCCCCGGGAGTTTGAATTCACCCCTCCACTTT. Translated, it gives CAWSGPGSLNSPLHF.

The CDR3 region is CASNEGYPSGNTIYF. For the CDR3, the DNA is TGTGCCAGTAATGAGGGTTACCCTTCTGGAAACACCATATATTTT. V and J are TRBV19 and TRBJ1-3; D gene uncertain. The CDR3 has 15 amino acids. V dropped 7 bases and J dropped 1 base, with 14 bases sitting between them. Germline loops: CDR1 LNHDA, CDR2 SQIVND (reference sequence). Together with reference TRBV19 and TRBJ1-3, the CDR3 gives the full variable domain: DGGITQSPKYLFRKEGQNVTLSCEQNLNHDAMYWYRQDPGQGLRLIYYSQIVNDFQKGDIAEGYSVSREKKESFPLTVTSAQKNPTAFYLCASNEGYPSGNTIYFGEGSWLTVV.

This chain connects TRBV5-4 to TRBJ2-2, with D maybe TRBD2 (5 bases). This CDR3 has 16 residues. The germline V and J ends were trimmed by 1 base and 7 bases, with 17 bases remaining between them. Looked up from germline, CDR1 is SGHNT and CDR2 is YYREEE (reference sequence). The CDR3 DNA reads TGTGCCAGCAGCTTGAAGAGGGAGTGGGAAATCGGGGAGCTGTTTTTT. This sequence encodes CASSLKREWEIGELFF.

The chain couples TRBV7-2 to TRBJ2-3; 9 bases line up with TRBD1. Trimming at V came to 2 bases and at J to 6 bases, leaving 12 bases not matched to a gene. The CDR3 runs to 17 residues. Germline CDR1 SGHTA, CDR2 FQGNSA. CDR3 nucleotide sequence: TGTGCCAGCAGCTTACTCCTCCCGGGACAGGGAACGGATACGCAGTATTTT. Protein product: CASSLLLPGQGTDTQYF. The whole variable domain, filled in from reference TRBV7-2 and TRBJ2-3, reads GAGVSQSPSNKVTEKGKDVELRCDPISGHTALYWYRQSLGQGLEFLIYFQGNSAPDKSGLPSDRFSAERTGGSVSTLTIQRTQQEDSAVYLCASSLLLPGQGTDTQYFGPGTRLTVL.

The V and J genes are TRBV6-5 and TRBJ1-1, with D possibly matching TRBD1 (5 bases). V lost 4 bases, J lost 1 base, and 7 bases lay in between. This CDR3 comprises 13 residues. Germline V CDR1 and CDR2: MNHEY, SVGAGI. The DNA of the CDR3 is TGTGCCAGCAGTTTCACAGGGAACACTGAAGCTTTCTTT. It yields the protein CASSFTGNTEAFF.

This CDR3 is CASSHQGTYEQYF. In nucleotides, the CDR3 is TGTGCCAGCAGCCATCAGGGGACCTACGAGCAGTACTTC. This chain links TRBV5-6 with TRBJ2-7, with a weak D call TRBD1 (6 bases). Germline assignment: CDR1 SGHDT and CDR2 YYEEEE. V lost 4 bases and J lost 2, with 10 bases in between. The CDR3 contains 13 residues.

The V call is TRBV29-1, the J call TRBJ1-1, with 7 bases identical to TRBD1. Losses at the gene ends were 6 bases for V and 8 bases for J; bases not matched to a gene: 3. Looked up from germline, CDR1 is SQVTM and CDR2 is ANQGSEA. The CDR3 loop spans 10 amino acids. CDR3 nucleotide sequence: TGCAGCGTGACGACAGGGGAAGCTTTCTTT. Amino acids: CSVTTGEAFF.

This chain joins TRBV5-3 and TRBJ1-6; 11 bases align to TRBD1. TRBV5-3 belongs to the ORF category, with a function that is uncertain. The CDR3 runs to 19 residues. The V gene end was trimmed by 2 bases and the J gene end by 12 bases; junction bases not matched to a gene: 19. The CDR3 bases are TGTGCCAGAAGCTTCGGACAGGGGGCGAGTCCTGTCCAATTTAAACCCCTCCACTTT. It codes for CARSFGQGASPVQFKPLHF.

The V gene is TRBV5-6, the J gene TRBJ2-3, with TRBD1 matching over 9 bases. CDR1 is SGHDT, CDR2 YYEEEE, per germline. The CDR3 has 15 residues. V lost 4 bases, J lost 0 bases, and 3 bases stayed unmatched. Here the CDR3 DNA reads TGTGCCAGCAGCCCGACAGGGGGTAGCACAGATACGCAGTATTTT. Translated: CASSPTGGSTDTQYF. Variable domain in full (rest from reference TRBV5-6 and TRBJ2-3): DAGVTQSPTHLIKTRGQQVTLRCSPKSGHDTVSWYQQALGQGPQFIFQYYEEEERQRGNFPDRFSGHQFPNYSSELNVNALLLGDSALYLCASSPTGGSTDTQYFGPGTRLTVL.

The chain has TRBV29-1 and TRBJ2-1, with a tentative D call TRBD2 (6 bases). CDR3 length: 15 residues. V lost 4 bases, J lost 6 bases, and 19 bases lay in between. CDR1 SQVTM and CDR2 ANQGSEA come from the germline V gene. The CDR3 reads CSVVGGTNGPNEQFF. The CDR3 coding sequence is TGCAGCGTTGTGGGGGGTACTAACGGACCCAATGAGCAGTTCTTC.

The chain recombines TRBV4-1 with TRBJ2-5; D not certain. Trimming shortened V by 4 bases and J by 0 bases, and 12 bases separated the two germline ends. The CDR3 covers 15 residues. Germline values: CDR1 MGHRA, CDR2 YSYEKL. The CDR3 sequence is CASSLRNLYQETQYF. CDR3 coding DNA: TGCGCCAGCAGCCTGCGTAATCTGTACCAAGAGACCCAGTACTTC.

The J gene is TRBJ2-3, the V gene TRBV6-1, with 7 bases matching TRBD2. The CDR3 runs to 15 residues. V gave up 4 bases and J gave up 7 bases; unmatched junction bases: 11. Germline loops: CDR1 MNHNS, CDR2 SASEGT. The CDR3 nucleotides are TGTGCCAGCAGTGGACGTGCGGGGGAAGTAAATACGCAGTATTTT. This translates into CASSGRAGEVNTQYF.

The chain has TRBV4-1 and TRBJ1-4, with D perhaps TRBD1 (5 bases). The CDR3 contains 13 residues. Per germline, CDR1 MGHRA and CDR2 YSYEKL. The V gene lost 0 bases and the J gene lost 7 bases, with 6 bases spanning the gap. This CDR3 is CASSQDGGEKLFF. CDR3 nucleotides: TGCGCCAGCAGCCAAGACGGGGGTGAAAAACTGTTTTTT.

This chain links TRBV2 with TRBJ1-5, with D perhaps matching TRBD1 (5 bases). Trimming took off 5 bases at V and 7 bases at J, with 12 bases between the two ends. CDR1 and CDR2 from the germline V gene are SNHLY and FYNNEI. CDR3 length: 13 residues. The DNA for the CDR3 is TGTGCCAGCAGTATGGAGGGGAAACAGCCCCAGCATTTT. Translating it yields CASSMEGKQPQHF.

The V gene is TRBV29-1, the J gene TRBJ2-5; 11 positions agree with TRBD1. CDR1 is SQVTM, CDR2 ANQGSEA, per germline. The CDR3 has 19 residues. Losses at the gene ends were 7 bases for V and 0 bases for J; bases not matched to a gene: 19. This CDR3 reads CSALRDRGFGRKYQETQYF. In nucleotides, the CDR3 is TGCAGCGCTTTGCGGGACAGGGGGTTCGGACGAAAGTACCAAGAGACCCAGTACTTC.

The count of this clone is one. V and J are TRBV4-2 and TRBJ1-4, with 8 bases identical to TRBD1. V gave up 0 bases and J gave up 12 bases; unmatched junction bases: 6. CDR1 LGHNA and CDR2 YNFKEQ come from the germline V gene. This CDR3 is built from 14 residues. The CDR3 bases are TGTGCCAGCAGCCAAGATCTCAACAGGGGGGAACTGTTTTTT. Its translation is CASSQDLNRGELFF.

CDR3 DNA sequence: TGTGCCAGCAGCTTGGGGGACTTAATCACAGATACGCAGTATTTT. Amino acid sequence: CASSLGDLITDTQYF. The chain employs TRBV5-5 and TRBJ2-3; maybe TRBD2 (6 bases). The CDR3 is made up of 15 amino acids. Trimming shortened V by 0 bases and J by 2 bases, and 10 bases separated the two germline ends. Germline assignment: CDR1 SGHKS and CDR2 YYEKEE (reference sequence).

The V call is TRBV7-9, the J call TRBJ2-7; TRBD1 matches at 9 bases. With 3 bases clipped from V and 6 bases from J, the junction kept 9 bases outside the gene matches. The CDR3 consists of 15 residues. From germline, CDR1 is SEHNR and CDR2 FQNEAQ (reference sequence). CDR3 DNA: TGTGCCAGCAGCTTGCGTGGGGACAGGGTTTTCGAGCAGTACTTC. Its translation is CASSLRGDRVFEQYF.

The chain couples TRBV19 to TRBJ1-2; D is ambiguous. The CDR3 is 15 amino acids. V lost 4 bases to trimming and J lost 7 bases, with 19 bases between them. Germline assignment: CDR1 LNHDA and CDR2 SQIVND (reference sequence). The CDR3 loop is CASSTTQGRDSGYTF. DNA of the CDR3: TGTGCCAGTAGTACCACGCAAGGGCGGGATAGTGGCTACACCTTC.

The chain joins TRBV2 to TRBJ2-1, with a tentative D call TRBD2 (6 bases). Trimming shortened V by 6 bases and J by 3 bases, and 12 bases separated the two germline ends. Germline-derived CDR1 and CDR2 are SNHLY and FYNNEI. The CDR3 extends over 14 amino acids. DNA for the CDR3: TGTGCCAGCAGCACCGGGACTGGCTACAATGAGCAGTTCTTC. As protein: CASSTGTGYNEQFF.

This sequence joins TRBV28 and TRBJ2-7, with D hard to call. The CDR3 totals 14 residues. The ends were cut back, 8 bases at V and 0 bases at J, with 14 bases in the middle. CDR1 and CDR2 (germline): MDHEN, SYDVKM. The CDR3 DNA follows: TGTGCCAGCGTTAAACCGACAAGCTCCTACGAGCAGTACTTC. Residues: CASVKPTSSYEQYF.